The sample holds a few counts of the clone carrying this TCR beta chain. The data derive from a study of Graves' ophthalmopathy and Graves' hyperthyroidism. The CDR3 contains 14 residues. V was shortened by 3 bases and J by 2 bases, with 8 bases between the two germline ends. Ophthalmopathy donors' eye disease showed moderate-to-severe activity, CAS of at least 3, NOSPECS of at least 4 and duration under 3 months. PBMCs stemmed from over 9.5 ml of fresh peripheral blood. For repertoire sequencing, the TCR beta CDR3 regions were amplified from RNA transcripts. The authors performed first-round RT-PCR with HTBI primers and then a second-round multiplex PCR. TCRdb re-called the multiplex PCR reads through MiXCR, storing one row per CDR3 protein. The sample shows 300,000 to 400,000 distinct CDR3 sequences, 15% to 20% of them seen only once.

This receptor was taken from an adult man with Graves' ophthalmopathy. This chain joins TRBV12-3 or TRBV12-4 and TRBJ1-3, with D possibly matching TRBD1 (6 bases). Input material: peripheral blood. The chain's CDR3 is CASSFRDTGNTIYF. In DNA form, the CDR3 reads TGTGCCAGCAGTTTCCGGGACACTGGAAACACCATATATTTT.